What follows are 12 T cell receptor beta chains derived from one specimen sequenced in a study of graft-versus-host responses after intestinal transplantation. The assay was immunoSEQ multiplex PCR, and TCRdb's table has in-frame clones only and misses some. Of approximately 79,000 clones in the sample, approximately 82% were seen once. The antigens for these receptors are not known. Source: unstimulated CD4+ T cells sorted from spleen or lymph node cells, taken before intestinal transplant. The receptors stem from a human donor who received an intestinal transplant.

The CDR3 sequence is CASSFSTETQYF. CDR3 nucleotide sequence: TGTGCCAGCAGCTTCTCTACGGAGACCCAGTACTTC. The V and J genes are TRBV7-9 and TRBJ2-5; the D is unclear. Germline V gene sequence: CDR1 SEHNR, CDR2 FQNEAQ (reference sequence). The length of the CDR3 is 12 residues. The V end lost 3 bases, the J end lost 5 bases, and 7 bases lay between the germline ends. Full variable domain (rest looked up from reference TRBV7-9 and TRBJ2-5): DTGVSQNPRHKITKRGQNVTFRCDPISEHNRLYWYRQTLGQGPEFLTYFQNEAQLEKSRLLSDRFSAERPKGSFSTLEIQRTEQGDSAMYLCASSFSTETQYFGPGTRLLVL.

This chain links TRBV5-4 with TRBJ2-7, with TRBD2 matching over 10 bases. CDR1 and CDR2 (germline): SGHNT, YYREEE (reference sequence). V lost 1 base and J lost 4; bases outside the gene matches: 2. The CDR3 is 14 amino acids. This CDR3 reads CASSLSGGAYEQYF. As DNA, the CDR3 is TGTGCCAGCAGCTTGAGCGGGGGGGCTTACGAGCAGTACTTC. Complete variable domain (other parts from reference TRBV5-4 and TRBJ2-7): ETGVTQSPTHLIKTRGQQVTLRCSSQSGHNTVSWYQQALGQGPQFIFQYYREEENGRGNFPPRFSGLQFPNYSSELNVNALELDDSALYLCASSLSGGAYEQYFGPGTRLTVT.

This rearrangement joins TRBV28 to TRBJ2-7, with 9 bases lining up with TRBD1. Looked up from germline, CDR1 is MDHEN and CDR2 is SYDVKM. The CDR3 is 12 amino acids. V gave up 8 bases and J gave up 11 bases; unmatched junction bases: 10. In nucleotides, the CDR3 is TGTGCCAGCGGGATTAGGGACAGGGCCAAGTACTTC. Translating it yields CASGIRDRAKYF. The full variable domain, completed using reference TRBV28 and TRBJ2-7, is DVKVTQSSRYLVKRTGEKVFLECVQDMDHENMFWYRQDPGLGLRLIYFSYDVKMKEKGDIPEGYSVSREKKERFSLILESASTNQTSMYLCASGIRDRAKYFGPGTRLTVT.

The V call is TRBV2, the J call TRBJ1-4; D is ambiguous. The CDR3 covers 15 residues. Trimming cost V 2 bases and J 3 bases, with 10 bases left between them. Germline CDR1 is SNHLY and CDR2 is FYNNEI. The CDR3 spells CASSELPSPNEKLFF. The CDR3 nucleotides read TGTGCCAGCAGTGAACTCCCAAGCCCTAATGAAAAACTGTTTTTT.

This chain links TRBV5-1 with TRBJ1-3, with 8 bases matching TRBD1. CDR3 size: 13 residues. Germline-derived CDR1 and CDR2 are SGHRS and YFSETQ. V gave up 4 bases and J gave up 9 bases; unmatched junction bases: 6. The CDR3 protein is CASSPGQGGTIYF. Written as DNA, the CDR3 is TGCGCCAGCAGCCCCGGACAGGGTGGCACCATATATTTT. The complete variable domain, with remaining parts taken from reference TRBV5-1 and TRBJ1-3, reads KAGVTQTPRYLIKTRGQQVTLSCSPISGHRSVSWYQQTPGQGLQFLFEYFSETQRNKGNFPGRFSGRQFSNSRSEMNVSTLELGDSALYLCASSPGQGGTIYFGEGSWLTVV.

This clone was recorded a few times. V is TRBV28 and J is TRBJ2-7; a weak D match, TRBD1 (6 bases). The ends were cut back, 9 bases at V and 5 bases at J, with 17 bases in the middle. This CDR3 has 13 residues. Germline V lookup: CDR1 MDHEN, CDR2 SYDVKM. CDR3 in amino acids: CASVPGALNEQYF. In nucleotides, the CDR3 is TGTGCCAGTGTTCCAGGGGCGCTCAACGAGCAGTACTTC.

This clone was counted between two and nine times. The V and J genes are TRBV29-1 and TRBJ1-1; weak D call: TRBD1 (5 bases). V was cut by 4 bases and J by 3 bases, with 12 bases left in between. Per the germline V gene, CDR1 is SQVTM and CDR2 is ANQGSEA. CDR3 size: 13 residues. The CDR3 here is CSVVISGYTEAFF. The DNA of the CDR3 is TGCAGCGTTGTGATCTCAGGGTACACTGAAGCTTTCTTT.

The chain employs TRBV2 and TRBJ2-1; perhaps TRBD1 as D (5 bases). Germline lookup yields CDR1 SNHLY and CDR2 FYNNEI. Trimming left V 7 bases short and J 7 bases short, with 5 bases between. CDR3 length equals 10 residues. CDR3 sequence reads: CASTGNEQFF. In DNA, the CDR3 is TGTGCCAGCACAGGGAATGAGCAGTTCTTC.

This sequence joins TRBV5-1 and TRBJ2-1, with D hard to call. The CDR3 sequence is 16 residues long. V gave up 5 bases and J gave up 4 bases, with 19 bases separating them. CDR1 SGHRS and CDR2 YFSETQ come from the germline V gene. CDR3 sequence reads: CASSSSRLKDYNEQFF. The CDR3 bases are TGCGCCAGCAGTTCCTCCCGACTGAAGGATTACAATGAGCAGTTCTTC. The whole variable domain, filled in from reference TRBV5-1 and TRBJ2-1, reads KAGVTQTPRYLIKTRGQQVTLSCSPISGHRSVSWYQQTPGQGLQFLFEYFSETQRNKGNFPGRFSGRQFSNSRSEMNVSTLELGDSALYLCASSSSRLKDYNEQFFGPGTRLTVL.

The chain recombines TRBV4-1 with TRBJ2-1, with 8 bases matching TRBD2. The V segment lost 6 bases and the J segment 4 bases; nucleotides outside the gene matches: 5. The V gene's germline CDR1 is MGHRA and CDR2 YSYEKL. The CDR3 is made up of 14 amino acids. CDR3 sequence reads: CASRVGLGYNEQFF. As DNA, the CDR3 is TGCGCCAGCAGGGTGGGACTAGGTTACAATGAGCAGTTCTTC.

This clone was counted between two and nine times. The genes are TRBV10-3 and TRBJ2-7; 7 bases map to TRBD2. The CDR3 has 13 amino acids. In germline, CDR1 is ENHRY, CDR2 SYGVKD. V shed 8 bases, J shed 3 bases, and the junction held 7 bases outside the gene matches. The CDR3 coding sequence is TGTGCCATCTTAGGGGCGGGAGACTACGAGCAGTACTTC. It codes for CAILGAGDYEQYF.

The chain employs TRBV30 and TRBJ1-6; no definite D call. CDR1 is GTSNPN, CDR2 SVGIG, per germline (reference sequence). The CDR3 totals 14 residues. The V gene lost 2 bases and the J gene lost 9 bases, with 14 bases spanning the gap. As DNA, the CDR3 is TGTGCCTGGAGTCGGTTACTGTCGGGTTCACCCCTCCACTTT. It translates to CAWSRLLSGSPLHF.